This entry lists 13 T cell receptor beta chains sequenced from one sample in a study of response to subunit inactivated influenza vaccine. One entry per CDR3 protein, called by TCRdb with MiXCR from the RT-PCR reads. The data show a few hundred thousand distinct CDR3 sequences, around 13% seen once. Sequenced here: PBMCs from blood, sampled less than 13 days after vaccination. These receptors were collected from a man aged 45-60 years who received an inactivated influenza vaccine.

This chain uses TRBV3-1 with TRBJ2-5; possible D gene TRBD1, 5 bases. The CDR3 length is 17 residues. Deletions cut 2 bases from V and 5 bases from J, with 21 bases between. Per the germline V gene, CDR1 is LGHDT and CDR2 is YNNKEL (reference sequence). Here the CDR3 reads CASSQFGQGDFQETQYF. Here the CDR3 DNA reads TGTGCCAGCAGCCAATTCGGGCAGGGTGATTTCCAGGAGACCCAGTACTTC.

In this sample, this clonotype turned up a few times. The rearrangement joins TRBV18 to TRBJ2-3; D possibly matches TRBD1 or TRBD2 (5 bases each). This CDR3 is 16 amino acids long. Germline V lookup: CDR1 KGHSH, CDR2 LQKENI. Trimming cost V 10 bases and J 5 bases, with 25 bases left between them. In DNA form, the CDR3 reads TGTGCCACCAAACCCCCGGGGCCAGGAGTTGGAGATACGCAGTATTTT. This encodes CATKPPGPGVGDTQYF.

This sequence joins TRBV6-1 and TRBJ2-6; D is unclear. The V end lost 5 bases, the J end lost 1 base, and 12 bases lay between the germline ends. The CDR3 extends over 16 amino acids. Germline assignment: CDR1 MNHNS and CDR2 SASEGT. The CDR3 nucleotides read TGTGCCAGCAGTAGAACTACAAGATCTGGGGCCAACGTCCTGACTTTC. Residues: CASSRTTRSGANVLTF.

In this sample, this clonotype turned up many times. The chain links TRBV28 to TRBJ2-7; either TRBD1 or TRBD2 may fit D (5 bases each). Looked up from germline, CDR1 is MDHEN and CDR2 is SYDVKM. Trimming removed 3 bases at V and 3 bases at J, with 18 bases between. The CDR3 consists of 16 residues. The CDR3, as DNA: TGTGCCAGCAGTTTTCCTACACCTCGGGACCTCTACGAGCAGTACTTC. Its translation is CASSFPTPRDLYEQYF.

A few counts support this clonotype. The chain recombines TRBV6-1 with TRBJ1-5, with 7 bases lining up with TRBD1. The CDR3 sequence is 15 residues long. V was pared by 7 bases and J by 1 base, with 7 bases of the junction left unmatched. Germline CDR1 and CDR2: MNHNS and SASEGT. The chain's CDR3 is CASTNRGFSNQPQHF. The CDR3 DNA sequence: TGTGCCAGCACTAACAGGGGTTTCAGCAATCAGCCCCAGCATTTT.

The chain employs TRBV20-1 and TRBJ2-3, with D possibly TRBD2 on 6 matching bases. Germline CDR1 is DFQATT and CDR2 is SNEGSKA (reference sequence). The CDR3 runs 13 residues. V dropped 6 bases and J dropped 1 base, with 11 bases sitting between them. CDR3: CSATKRGTDTQYF. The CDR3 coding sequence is TGCAGTGCGACAAAGCGGGGCACAGATACGCAGTATTTT.

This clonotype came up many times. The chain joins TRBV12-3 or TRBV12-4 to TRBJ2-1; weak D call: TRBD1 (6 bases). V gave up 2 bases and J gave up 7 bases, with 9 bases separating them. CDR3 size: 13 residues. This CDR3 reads CASSLQGRNEQFF. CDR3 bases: TGTGCCAGCAGTTTACAGGGGCGGAATGAGCAGTTCTTC.

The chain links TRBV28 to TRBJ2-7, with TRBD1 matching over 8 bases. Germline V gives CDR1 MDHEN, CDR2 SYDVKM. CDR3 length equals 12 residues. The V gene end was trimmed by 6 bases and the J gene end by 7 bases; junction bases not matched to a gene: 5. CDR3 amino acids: CASSRQGWEQYF. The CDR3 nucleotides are TGTGCCAGCAGCAGACAGGGGTGGGAGCAGTACTTC. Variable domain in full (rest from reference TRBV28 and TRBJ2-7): DVKVTQSSRYLVKRTGEKVFLECVQDMDHENMFWYRQDPGLGLRLIYFSYDVKMKEKGDIPEGYSVSREKKERFSLILESASTNQTSMYLCASSRQGWEQYFGPGTRLTVT.

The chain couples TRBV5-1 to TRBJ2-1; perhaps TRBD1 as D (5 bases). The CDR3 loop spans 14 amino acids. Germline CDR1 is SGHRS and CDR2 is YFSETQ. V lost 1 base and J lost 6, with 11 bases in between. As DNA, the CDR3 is TGCGCCAGCAGCTTGCAGGGCGGTGGCAATGAGCAGTTCTTC. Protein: CASSLQGGGNEQFF.

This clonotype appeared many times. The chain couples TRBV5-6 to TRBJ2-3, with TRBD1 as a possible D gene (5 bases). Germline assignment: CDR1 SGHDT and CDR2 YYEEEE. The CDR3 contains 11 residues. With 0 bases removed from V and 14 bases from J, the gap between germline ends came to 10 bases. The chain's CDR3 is CASSLEGLRYF. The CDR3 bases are TGTGCCAGCAGCTTGGAGGGGCTCCGGTATTTT.

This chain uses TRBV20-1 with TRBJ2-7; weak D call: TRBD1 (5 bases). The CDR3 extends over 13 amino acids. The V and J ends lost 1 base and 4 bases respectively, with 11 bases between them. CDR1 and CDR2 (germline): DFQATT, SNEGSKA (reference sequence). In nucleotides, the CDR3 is TGCAGTGCTAGAGTCCAGGGAAGGTACGAGCAGTACTTC. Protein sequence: CSARVQGRYEQYF.

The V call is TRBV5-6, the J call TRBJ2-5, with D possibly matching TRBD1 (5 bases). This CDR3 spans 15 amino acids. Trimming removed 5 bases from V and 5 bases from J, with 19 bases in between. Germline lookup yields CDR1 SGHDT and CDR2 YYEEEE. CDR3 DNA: TGTGCCAGCAGATCCATAGAAGGCAGGGTGGAGACCCAGTACTTC. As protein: CASRSIEGRVETQYF. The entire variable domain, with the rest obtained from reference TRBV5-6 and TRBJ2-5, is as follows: DAGVTQSPTHLIKTRGQQVTLRCSPKSGHDTVSWYQQALGQGPQFIFQYYEEEERQRGNFPDRFSGHQFPNYSSELNVNALLLGDSALYLCASRSIEGRVETQYFGPGTRLLVL.

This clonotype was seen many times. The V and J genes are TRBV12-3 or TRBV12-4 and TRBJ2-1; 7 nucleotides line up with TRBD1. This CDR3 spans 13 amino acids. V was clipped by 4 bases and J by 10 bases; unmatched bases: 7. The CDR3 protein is CASSWNRGTEQFF. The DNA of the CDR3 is TGTGCCAGCAGTTGGAACAGGGGAACAGAGCAGTTCTTC.